The entry that follows covers one T cell receptor beta chain sequence. Its antigen is not identified. CDR3 length: 15 residues. Germline loops: CDR1 LNHDA, CDR2 SQIVND (reference sequence). Trimming cost V 11 bases and J 3 bases, with 23 bases left between them. The data originate from a study of cytomegalovirus exposure and HLA in healthy donors. Across the whole study: A previous analysis identified approximately 110 million unique TCR beta sequences derived from roughly 180 million T cells. The Caucasian-associated ancestry cluster held 65% to 90% of under 450 genotyped donors. The study's findings and limits: Analyzed later, most CMV-associated TCR beta chains appeared HLA-restricted.

The PCR employed 60 Vbeta primers together with 13 Jbeta primers. Libraries were prepared by immunoSEQ multiplex PCR; TCRdb keeps only in-frame clonotypes and omits some of them. The sample has roughly 140,000 clones, 64% seen once. Sequencing was performed on PBMCs. The sequence was collected from a woman under 40 in good health and CMV-seropositive. V usage is TRBV19 and J usage is TRBJ2-7; D is possibly TRBD1 (6 bases). CDR3 nucleotides: TGTGCCTCTCCAAGGGGGAGCGTCTTGATCTACGAGCAGTACTTC. The encoded protein is CASPRGSVLIYEQYF.